The next 21 T cell receptor beta chains were all read from a single sample in a study of CD4+ T cells in melanoma. This table comes from immunoSEQ multiplex PCR, and its TCRdb copy is limited to in-frame clones, with some not included. The top ten hold roughly 25% of the sample, which has some 9,600 clones, roughly 80% seen once. Sequencing was performed on cells from a culture (not recorded whether cultured in vitro). These receptors came from a human donor with melanoma.

This clone occurred a few times. V and J are TRBV5-1 and TRBJ2-5; either TRBD1 or TRBD2 may fit D (7 bases each). The germline gives CDR1 SGHRS, CDR2 YFSETQ. This CDR3 comprises 17 residues. V was cut by 2 bases and J by 0 bases, with 17 bases left in between. For the CDR3, the DNA is TGCGCCAGCAGCTTCGGAGGGGACAGCGGGGACCAAGAGACCCAGTACTTC. As protein: CASSFGGDSGDQETQYF.

V gene TRBV25-1 combines with J gene TRBJ1-6, with D unclear. CDR3 length: 17 residues. Germline V lookup: CDR1 MGHDK, CDR2 SYGVNS. Trimming pared 3 bases from V and 3 bases from J, leaving 15 bases between. The CDR3 nucleotides read TGTGCCAGCAGTGAGCCAGGAAAGACGGGCTATAATTCACCCCTCCACTTT. Translating gives CASSEPGKTGYNSPLHF.

The chain joins TRBV21-1 to TRBJ1-5. TRBV21-1 is tagged as a pseudogene. The CDR3 loop spans 13 amino acids. The CDR3 region is CASRDRHNQPQHF. The CDR3 bases are TGTGCCAGCAGGGACCGCCACAATCAGCCCCAGCATTTT.

This clone was found a few times. The gene calls are TRBV4-2 and TRBJ1-1, with TRBD1 matching over 7 bases. The CDR3 extends over 16 amino acids. Germline values: CDR1 LGHNA, CDR2 YNFKEQ. Unmatched junction bases numbered 8, after V lost 4 bases and J lost 0 bases. The CDR3 protein is CASSPTFGTVNTEAFF. As DNA, the CDR3 is TGTGCCAGCAGCCCCACATTTGGGACAGTGAACACTGAAGCTTTCTTT.

This chain uses TRBV4-2 with TRBJ1-2; D is possibly TRBD1 (6 bases). V lost 3 bases and J lost 6, with 17 bases in between. Germline lookup yields CDR1 LGHNA and CDR2 YNFKEQ. CDR3 length: 15 residues. This chain's CDR3 is CASSQNLQGINGYTF. As DNA, the CDR3 is TGTGCCAGCAGCCAGAATCTCCAGGGGATCAATGGCTACACCTTC.

The rearrangement joins TRBV5-1 to TRBJ1-5; D unresolved. The V end lost 4 bases, the J end lost 4 bases, and 12 bases lay between the germline ends. The germline gives CDR1 SGHRS, CDR2 YFSETQ. There are 14 residues in the CDR3. This CDR3 is CASSPGPENQPQHF. In DNA form, the CDR3 reads TGCGCCAGCAGCCCCGGGCCCGAAAATCAGCCCCAGCATTTT.

The genes are TRBV2 and TRBJ1-1; 9 bases agree with TRBD1. There are 13 residues in the CDR3. Germline-derived CDR1 and CDR2 are SNHLY and FYNNEI. The J segment lost 1 base and the V segment lost 9 bases, leaving 3 bases of the junction unmatched. Here the CDR3 DNA reads TGTGCCAGTGGGACAGGGCCGAACACTGAAGCTTTCTTT. Its translation: CASGTGPNTEAFF.

This chain uses TRBV6-5 with TRBJ2-1; D remains unclear. Germline CDR1 MNHEY, CDR2 SVGAGI. CDR3 length equals 14 residues. V lost 5 bases and J lost 9, with 17 bases in between. The CDR3: CASSPIRGKGEQFF. CDR3 nucleotide sequence: TGTGCCAGCAGTCCAATTCGTGGAAAAGGTGAGCAGTTCTTC.

The chain carries TRBV29-1 and TRBJ1-1; tentative D call: TRBD1 (5 bases). Trimming removed 4 bases from V and 4 bases from J, with 16 bases in between. This CDR3 spans 14 amino acids. The germline CDR1 and CDR2 sequences are SQVTM and ANQGSEA. DNA of the CDR3: TGCAGCGTTGTCGCGGGCGGGGGGTTCACTGAAGCTTTCTTT. It specifies CSVVAGGGFTEAFF.

This sequence joins TRBV18 and TRBJ1-2; TRBD1 matches 9 bases. V shed 3 bases and J 4 bases; nucleotides not matched to a gene: 9. This CDR3 spans 16 amino acids. The V gene's germline CDR1 is KGHSH and CDR2 LQKENI. DNA of the CDR3: TGTGCCAGCTCACCGGGGACAGGGACGGAGAGCTATGGCTACACCTTC. Protein product: CASSPGTGTESYGYTF.

This rearrangement joins TRBV3-1 (or the pseudogene TRBV3-2) to TRBJ2-5; TRBD1 matches 9 bases. From germline, CDR1 is LGHDT and CDR2 YNNKEL (reference sequence). The CDR3 runs to 15 residues. J was trimmed by 2 bases and V by 4 bases; bases with no gene match: 5. The CDR3 nucleotides read TGTGCCAGCAGCCCCTCTGACAGGGGGCAAGAGACCCAGTACTTC. Translated, it gives CASSPSDRGQETQYF.

V usage is TRBV10-3 and J usage is TRBJ2-2; a possible D gene is TRBD2 (5 bases). The CDR3 has 13 amino acids. Germline CDR1 ENHRY, CDR2 SYGVKD. Trimming left V 8 bases short and J 1 base short, with 8 bases between. The CDR3 loop is CAIGRGNTGELFF. The DNA of the CDR3 is TGTGCCATCGGCCGGGGGAACACCGGGGAGCTGTTTTTT.

This clone has a handful of counts. The chain has TRBV19 and TRBJ2-7; the match to TRBD1 covers 10 bases. CDR1 LNHDA and CDR2 SQIVND come from the germline V gene (reference sequence). The CDR3 runs to 17 residues. With V trimmed by 6 bases and J by 0 bases, 11 bases remained unmatched. The CDR3: CASSRDRGSWGSYEQYF. The CDR3 nucleotides are TGTGCCAGTAGCAGGGACAGGGGTTCCTGGGGCTCCTACGAGCAGTACTTC.

The genes are TRBV7-9 and TRBJ2-1; D is undetermined. The CDR3 loop spans 10 amino acids. The germline CDR1 and CDR2 sequences are SEHNR and FQNEAQ (reference sequence). Between the trimmed V and J ends, which lost 4 bases and 8 bases, there was a span of 3 bases. The chain's CDR3 is CASSYHEQFF. The CDR3 bases are TGTGCCAGCAGCTATCATGAGCAGTTCTTC.

The chain has TRBV6-4 and TRBJ1-5, with 9 bases aligning to TRBD1. The CDR3 loop spans 20 amino acids. V was clipped by 2 bases and J by 0 bases; unmatched bases: 14. CDR1 and CDR2 (germline): MRHNA, SNTAGT. The CDR3 bases are TGTGCCAGCAGTGACGCTTCGCACAGGGGGCCCCGGGGTAGCAATCAGCCCCAGCATTTT. It is translated as CASSDASHRGPRGSNQPQHF.

V is TRBV24-1 and J is TRBJ2-3; D is undetermined. V gave up 1 base and J gave up 0 bases, with 13 bases separating them. The CDR3 extends over 17 amino acids. CDR1 and CDR2 from the germline V gene are KGHDR and SFDVKD. CDR3 DNA: TGTGCCACCAGTGATTTCCAAAAAAGGTTGAGCACAGATACGCAGTATTTT. It codes for CATSDFQKRLSTDTQYF.

The J gene is TRBJ1-1, the V gene TRBV7-9; D unclear. V lost 5 bases, J lost 2 bases, and 9 bases lay in between. The CDR3 has 13 amino acids. Germline loops: CDR1 SEHNR, CDR2 FQNEAQ (reference sequence). CDR3 loop: CASSITANTEAFF. The CDR3, as DNA: TGTGCCAGCAGCATTACAGCAAACACTGAAGCTTTCTTT.

This clone was seen only a few times. Here the CDR3 DNA reads TGTGCCAGCAGCTTGGAACAGGGTAGAAGCTATGGCTACACCTTC. It codes for CASSLEQGRSYGYTF. V gene TRBV5-4 combines with J gene TRBJ1-2; D may be TRBD1 (6 bases). V shed 0 bases and J shed 4 bases, with 13 bases lying between them. This CDR3 has 15 residues. Germline loops: CDR1 SGHNT, CDR2 YYREEE (reference sequence).

The gene calls are TRBV4-1 and TRBJ2-3; TRBD2 might be the D (6 bases). The CDR3 has 18 amino acids. CDR1 is MGHRA, CDR2 YSYEKL, per germline. V lost 1 base, J lost 2 bases, and 19 bases lay in between. The CDR3 DNA reads TGCGCCAGCAGCCAAGGACGAGGACGGGACTTCCCCACAGATACGCAGTATTTT. Protein sequence: CASSQGRGRDFPTDTQYF.

This clone was observed a handful of times. The chain couples TRBV7-6 to TRBJ2-2; unclear D gene. The V gene lost 4 bases and the J gene lost 1 base, with 13 bases spanning the gap. CDR1 is SGHVS, CDR2 FNYEAQ, per germline. The CDR3 is 16 residues long. DNA for the CDR3: TGTGCCAGCAGCTACCTCACAGAACAGAACACCGGGGAGCTGTTTTTT. Translating gives CASSYLTEQNTGELFF.

This chain uses TRBV7-3 with TRBJ1-6, with D possibly being TRBD1 (6 bases). Trimming removed 2 bases at V and 6 bases at J, with 14 bases between. Germline CDR1 reads SGHTA; CDR2 reads FQGTGA. The CDR3 runs 16 residues. The CDR3 DNA follows: TGTGCCAGCAGCTTATCCGCGGGGGCAGGTAATTCACCCCTCCACTTT. Translating gives CASSLSAGAGNSPLHF.